Listed below are T cell receptor beta chains from one sample, sequenced in a study of response to subunit inactivated influenza vaccine. TCRdb re-derived calls from the RT-PCR reads in MiXCR, one entry per CDR3 protein. The table records roughly 710,000 distinct CDR3 sequences, less than 15% of them present only once. Sequencing used PBMCs from blood, obtained about 14 days before vaccination. These receptors all stem from a man aged 50-59 years who received an inactivated influenza vaccine. The CDR3 runs from the conserved cysteine through the conserved F or W. Fields, in order: CDR3 DNA, CDR3 protein, D gene, J gene, V gene, clone size. D genes are given only for firm matches. Clone size is given for some rows only: seen once, a few or many times, or a class if the clone is expanded.

TGCAGCGTTGAGGGCAGGGTCACAGATACGCAGTATTTT	CSVEGRVTDTQYF	NA	TRBJ2-3	TRBV29-1	NA
TGCAGCGTTCGGGACAGAAATGGCTACACCTTC	CSVRDRNGYTF	TRBD1	TRBJ1-2	TRBV29-1	few
TGCGCCAGCAGCCATGGACAGCAGACTAACTATGGCTACACCTTC	CASSHGQQTNYGYTF	NA	TRBJ1-2	TRBV4-3	NA
TGTGCCAGCTCGTTGGACCAACCTTACAATGAGCAGTTCTTC	CASSLDQPYNEQFF	NA	TRBJ2-1	TRBV6-2/TRBV6-3	few
TGTGCCAGCAGTTACTCGAGATCTGGACGGTCCTTCGATGAGCAGTTCTTC	CASSYSRSGRSFDEQFF	NA	TRBJ2-1	TRBV6-5	many
TGTGCCAGCAGCGTGAGACCCGAGCCGTATGAAAAACTGTTTTTT	CASSVRPEPYEKLFF	NA	TRBJ1-4	TRBV9	many
TGTGCCATCAGTGAAACAACAGGGGCGGTTGGGGAGACCCAGTACTTC	CAISETTGAVGETQYF	TRBD1	TRBJ2-5	TRBV10-3	few
TGTGCCATCAGTGAGACTAGCGGGAGAGGATACGAGCAGTACTTC	CAISETSGRGYEQYF	TRBD2	TRBJ2-7	TRBV10-3	few
TGCGCCAGCAACCCCGGGACAGGGGACTACAATGAGCAGTTCTTC	CASNPGTGDYNEQFF	TRBD1	TRBJ2-1	TRBV5-1	NA
TGTGCCAGCAGCTCCGACGGGACTAGGAGCAATGAGCAGTTCTTC	CASSSDGTRSNEQFF	TRBD2	TRBJ2-1	TRBV12-3/TRBV12-4	many
TGTGCCAGCAGATGGAGCCGGGACACCAACAATGAGCAGTTCTTC	CASRWSRDTNNEQFF	NA	TRBJ2-1	TRBV7-9	few
TGTGCAGAGGGGCCTAGCGGGACCTACGAGCAGTACTTC	CAEGPSGTYEQYF	TRBD2	TRBJ2-7	TRBV7-9	few
TGTGCCAGCAGCTTTCCGACAGGGTCGACTGAAGCTTTCTTT	CASSFPTGSTEAFF	TRBD1	TRBJ1-1	TRBV5-5	few
TGTGCCAGCAGGAATAGCGGGAGCTACGAGCAGTACTTC	CASRNSGSYEQYF	TRBD2	TRBJ2-7	TRBV12-3/TRBV12-4	many
TGCAGCTACTCCGCCGGGACAGGGGTTAATGAAAAACTGTTTTTT	CSYSAGTGVNEKLFF	TRBD1	TRBJ1-4	TRBV29-1	few
TGTGCCAGCAGTTTCCGAGGGGCCCGCTCTGGAAACACCATATATTTT	CASSFRGARSGNTIYF	NA	TRBJ1-3	TRBV28	few
TGCAGCGCTCTAGCGTCGGCCGAGCAGTACTTC	CSALASAEQYF	NA	TRBJ2-7	TRBV29-1	many
TGTGCCAGCAAAGGACTAGCGGGGGGCAGGAACACCGGGGAGCTGTTTTTT	CASKGLAGGRNTGELFF	TRBD2	TRBJ2-2	TRBV3-1	few
TGTGCCACCAGTGATCATAGAGACAGCACAGATACGCAGTATTTT	CATSDHRDSTDTQYF	NA	TRBJ2-3	TRBV24-1	few
TGTGCCAGCAGTCTAGCGGGAGCTTTAAATGAGCAGTTCTTC	CASSLAGALNEQFF	TRBD2	TRBJ2-1	TRBV6-1	NA
TGTGCCTGGAGTGTAGCGGGGGGCCTAGATACGCAGTATTTT	CAWSVAGGLDTQYF	TRBD2	TRBJ2-3	TRBV30	NA
TGCAGTGCTACCATCCTAGCGGGAGTCAGCGAGCAGTACTTC	CSATILAGVSEQYF	TRBD2	TRBJ2-7	TRBV20-1	NA
TGCGCCAGCAGCGGCGGGACCCCCCACGAGCAGTACTTC	CASSGGTPHEQYF	NA	TRBJ2-7	TRBV5-1	NA
TGTGCCAGCAGTTTAGGGGTTCCCTACGAGCAGTACTTC	CASSLGVPYEQYF	NA	TRBJ2-7	TRBV12-3/TRBV12-4	few
TGTGCCATCAGTGATCCGGGACTAGCGGGACCCTCCGGTGACGGGGAGCTGTTTTTT	CAISDPGLAGPSGDGELFF	TRBD2	TRBJ2-2	TRBV10-3	few
TGTGCCAGCAGCTCCCCTCAGACTAGCGGGGGCTACAATGAGCAGTTCTTC	CASSSPQTSGGYNEQFF	TRBD2	TRBJ2-1	TRBV7-2	few
TGTGCCATCAGTGGCGTGGGATCTGGGTACAATGAGCAGTTCTTC	CAISGVGSGYNEQFF	NA	TRBJ2-1	TRBV10-3	NA
TGCAGTGCGTCGACAGGGGGCGGCAATCAGCCCCAGCATTTT	CSASTGGGNQPQHF	TRBD1	TRBJ1-5	TRBV20-1	NA
TGCGCCAGCAGCTTGGCGTTCAGGGGAAGAGCGAACACCGGGGAGCTGTTTTTT	CASSLAFRGRANTGELFF	NA	TRBJ2-2	TRBV5-1	few
TGTGCCAGCAGCCAAGCGCGGACTAGCGCAGAAGAGACCCAGTACTTC	CASSQARTSAEETQYF	TRBD2	TRBJ2-5	TRBV4-2	NA
TGTGCCAGCAGTGACCCCAGGTACAATGAGCAGTTCTTC	CASSDPRYNEQFF	NA	TRBJ2-1	TRBV6-1	NA
TGCAGTGTGATGGACAGGGAATATGGCTACACCTTC	CSVMDREYGYTF	TRBD1	TRBJ1-2	TRBV20-1	NA
TGTGCCAGCAGAAACCCAGGGGGGGAGACCCAGTACTTC	CASRNPGGETQYF	NA	TRBJ2-5	TRBV6-2/TRBV6-3	NA
TGTGCCAGCAGTTTAAGCCCAGGGGGCCGACAGCCCCAGCATTTT	CASSLSPGGRQPQHF	TRBD1	TRBJ1-5	TRBV27	NA
TGTGCCAGCAGCTTTAGCTGGGGTCAAGAGACCCAGTACTTC	CASSFSWGQETQYF	NA	TRBJ2-5	TRBV5-5	NA
TGTGCCAGCAGTTTACAACCTAGCGGGCATAGCTACGAGCAGTACTTC	CASSLQPSGHSYEQYF	TRBD2	TRBJ2-7	TRBV6-5	NA
TGTGCCAGCAGCCGAAGTATCGCGGATCCGAACACCGGGGAGCTGTTTTTT	CASSRSIADPNTGELFF	NA	TRBJ2-2	TRBV7-2	NA
TGTGCCAGCAGCCAAGATTGGGGGGCTGAGCAGTTCTTC	CASSQDWGAEQFF	NA	TRBJ2-1	TRBV4-2	NA
TGTGCCAGCAGCCACAACCCTTCTAGCGGGAGTGAGACCCAGTACTTC	CASSHNPSSGSETQYF	TRBD2	TRBJ2-5	TRBV9	NA
TGTGCCAGCAGCTTATATGGGACTAGTGGCACCGGGGAGCTGTTTTTT	CASSLYGTSGTGELFF	TRBD2	TRBJ2-2	TRBV11-3	few
TGTGCCAGCAGCCAAGATCTCACAAGGGTGGACACAGATACGCAGTATTTT	CASSQDLTRVDTDTQYF	NA	TRBJ2-3	TRBV4-2	NA
TGTGCTAGCAGCCTATTTTTCTGGGGTACCCTGACAGCGTTTTTT	CASSLFFWGTLTAFF	NA	TRBJ1-4	TRBV7-7	NA
TGTGCCAGCAGCCACCGACAGGACTCGCGTGCTAATGAAAAACTGTTTTTT	CASSHRQDSRANEKLFF	NA	TRBJ1-4	TRBV7-9	NA
TGTGCCAGCAGTTATCTCGGCAAAGACACTGAAGCTTTCTTT	CASSYLGKDTEAFF	NA	TRBJ1-1	TRBV6-5	NA
TGCAGCGTTGAACGTAGACAGGGGATGGGCAATGAGCAGTTCTTC	CSVERRQGMGNEQFF	TRBD1	TRBJ2-1	TRBV29-1	NA
TGTGCCAGCAGCCCCATGGGGGCGGGTGAAAAACTGTTTTTT	CASSPMGAGEKLFF	NA	TRBJ1-4	TRBV7-9	NA
TGTGCCAGCAGCTTAGATATCCTAGCCAATGAGCAGTTCTTC	CASSLDILANEQFF	NA	TRBJ2-1	TRBV11-2	few
TGCAGTGCTAGATCCGCGGGGGCATACAATGAGCAGTTCTTC	CSARSAGAYNEQFF	NA	TRBJ2-1	TRBV20-1	many
TGTGCCAGCAGCCCGGACAGGGTGAACACCGGGGAGCTGTTTTTT	CASSPDRVNTGELFF	TRBD1	TRBJ2-2	TRBV5-6	NA
TGTGCCAGTAGTATAAACATCGGAACTAACTATGGCTACACCTTC	CASSINIGTNYGYTF	NA	TRBJ1-2	TRBV19	few
TGTGCCAGCAGTTCTTATCCGACTAGCGGGAGCCATCTCTCCTACAATGAGCAGTTCTTC	CASSSYPTSGSHLSYNEQFF	TRBD2	TRBJ2-1	TRBV12-3/TRBV12-4	NA
TGTGCCAGCAGAACCGGGACACTATTCACAGATACGCAGTATTTT	CASRTGTLFTDTQYF	NA	TRBJ2-3	TRBV12-3/TRBV12-4	few
TGTGCCACCCGTCTGGGGAACACTGAAGCTTTCTTT	CATRLGNTEAFF	NA	TRBJ1-1	TRBV15	NA